The 10 T cell receptor beta chains below come from one sample, sequenced in a study of shared clonotypes between healthy human individuals. Clones were sequenced by immunoSEQ multiplex PCR, and TCRdb holds only the in-frame ones, with some missing. Of around 600,000 clones in the sample, roughly 98% were seen once. Terminally differentiated effector memory CD45RA+ cells were left out of the naive CD8 fraction, which was CD45RO-negative and positively selected for CCR7. Sequencing was performed on naive CD8+ T cells sorted from blood. All receptors derive from a man aged 30-40 years in good health.

The gene calls are TRBV27 and TRBJ2-7; D ambiguous. Germline V gene sequence: CDR1 MNHEY, CDR2 SMNVEV (reference sequence). Trimming took off 0 bases at V and 3 bases at J, with 9 bases between the two ends. The CDR3 is made up of 14 amino acids. The CDR3 sequence is CASSLSAAHYEQYF. The CDR3 coding sequence is TGTGCCAGCAGTTTATCAGCAGCCCACTACGAGCAGTACTTC.

This chain uses TRBV1 with TRBJ1-1. TRBV1 is a known pseudogene. The CDR3 runs 15 residues. CDR3: CTSSQVYRRNSEAFF. CDR3 in DNA: TGCACCAGCAGCCAAGTCTACAGACGGAATAGCGAAGCTTTCTTT.

The chain couples TRBV2 to TRBJ2-5; 10 bases agree with TRBD2. Trimming removed 4 bases from V and 5 bases from J; junction bases left unmatched: 7. The germline gives CDR1 SNHLY, CDR2 FYNNEI. This CDR3 has 15 residues. DNA for the CDR3: TGTGCCAGCAGTGGAGCTAGCGGGAGCGGGGAGACCCAGTACTTC. It encodes CASSGASGSGETQYF.

The rearrangement uses TRBV5-1 and TRBJ2-3; TRBD1 is a possible D gene (5 bases). The germline V and J ends were trimmed by 0 bases and 4 bases, with 15 bases remaining between them. Germline CDR1 reads SGHRS; CDR2 reads YFSETQ. The CDR3 totals 16 residues. CDR3 coding DNA: TGCGCCAGCAGCTTGGTGAATAGCAGGGCTGCAGATACGCAGTATTTT. Protein sequence: CASSLVNSRAADTQYF.

The chain uses TRBV7-8 and TRBJ1-1; the match to TRBD1 covers 8 bases. The CDR3 contains 12 residues. V trimming: 5 bases; J trimming: 11 bases; junction bases outside the gene matches: 7. The germline gives CDR1 SGHVS, CDR2 FQNEAQ. CDR3 region: CASSMQTGEAFF. The CDR3 nucleotides are TGTGCCAGCAGCATGCAGACAGGGGAGGCTTTCTTT.

The chain employs TRBV1 and TRBJ2-7; the tabulated D call, TRBD2, remains unverified against the DNA. TRBV1 is labeled a pseudogene. There are 16 residues in the CDR3. The CDR3 sequence is CTSSPGGNPEAGEQYF. Written as DNA, the CDR3 is TGCACCAGCAGCCCAGGAGGCAACCCCGAAGCGGGGGAGCAGTACTTC.

This chain links TRBV7-2 with TRBJ2-1, with TRBD2 matching over 10 bases. The V and J ends lost 3 bases and 5 bases, in that order; junction bases with no gene match: 7. Germline V gives CDR1 SGHTA, CDR2 FQGNSA. The CDR3 is 16 residues long. CDR3 loop: CASSFPIAGGHNEQFF. The CDR3 coding sequence is TGTGCCAGCAGCTTTCCTATAGCGGGAGGTCACAATGAGCAGTTCTTC.

This clone was recorded only once. The V gene is TRBV5-4, the J gene TRBJ2-7, with 8 bases aligning to TRBD1. Trimming cost V 2 bases and J 5 bases; bases outside gene matches: 6. Germline CDR1 and CDR2: SGHNT and YYREEE (reference sequence). The CDR3 extends over 14 amino acids. CDR3 protein: CASSLWTGYNEQYF. The DNA for the CDR3 is TGTGCCAGCAGCTTATGGACAGGGTATAACGAGCAGTACTTC.

The chain is built from TRBV7-9 and TRBJ1-2; D is undetermined. Looked up from germline, CDR1 is SEHNR and CDR2 is FQNEAQ (reference sequence). Trimming cost V 1 base and J 4 bases, with 13 bases left between them. CDR3 length equals 15 residues. The CDR3 here is CASSLGTDGSYGYTF. CDR3 nucleotides: TGTGCCAGCAGCTTAGGGACGGATGGCAGCTATGGCTACACCTTC.

The V call is TRBV28, the J call TRBJ2-5, with D hard to call. This CDR3 comprises 13 residues. Deletions cut 8 bases from V and 5 bases from J, with 15 bases between. Germline CDR1 reads MDHEN; CDR2 reads SYDVKM. The CDR3, as DNA: TGTGCCAGCGGTTGGACCTTAATGGAGACCCAGTACTTC. It is translated as CASGWTLMETQYF.